The 25 T cell receptor beta chains presented below share a single source sample, sequenced in a study of T cell repertoires in cytomegalovirus infection. One entry per CDR3 protein, called by TCRdb with MiXCR from the reads. This sample has around 260,000 distinct CDR3 sequences, with roughly 25% found just once. The sequenced sample consisted of PBMCs. The receptor source for this set is a human donor in good health (CMV status not recorded). Some clones in this sample may be carry-over from other donors' samples.

The chain joins TRBV20-1 to TRBJ1-5; a possible D gene is TRBD1 (5 bases). Per the germline V gene, CDR1 is DFQATT and CDR2 is SNEGSKA (reference sequence). This CDR3 is 14 amino acids long. With 5 bases removed from V and 7 bases from J, the gap between germline ends came to 18 bases. The CDR3 coding sequence is TGCAGTGCTGGGGTACCGGGGGGTGGCCAGCCCCAGCATTTT. This translates into CSAGVPGGGQPQHF.

This clonotype was seen ten or more times. The chain has TRBV7-3 and TRBJ1-1, with 8 bases lining up with TRBD1. This CDR3 has 13 amino acids. V trimming: 5 bases; J trimming: 5 bases; junction bases outside the gene matches: 4. Germline V lookup: CDR1 SGHTA, CDR2 FQGTGA. CDR3 coding DNA: TGTGCCAGCAGCCAACAGGGGGGAACTGAAGCTTTCTTT. This translates into CASSQQGGTEAFF.

This clonotype was seen once. The chain employs TRBV20-1 and TRBJ1-2, with TRBD1 matching 7 bases. The germline V gene encodes CDR1 DFQATT and CDR2 SNEGSKA (reference sequence). The V and J ends lost 5 bases and 4 bases, in that order; junction bases with no gene match: 4. CDR3 length: 12 amino acids. CDR3 region: CSAGDRAYGYTF. The CDR3 DNA sequence: TGCAGTGCTGGTGACAGGGCCTATGGCTACACCTTC.

In its sample, this clonotype was seen many times. V and J are TRBV7-2 and TRBJ1-2, with TRBD1 matching 7 bases. V was pared by 3 bases and J by 3 bases, with 1 base of the junction left unmatched. CDR3 size: 13 residues. CDR1 and CDR2 (germline): SGHTA, FQGNSA. CDR3 loop: CASSFGQDYGYTF. In DNA, the CDR3 is TGTGCCAGCAGCTTTGGACAGGACTATGGCTACACCTTC.

This clonotype showed up just a few times. The genes are TRBV11-2 and TRBJ1-2; 8 positions match TRBD1. Germline values: CDR1 SGHAT, CDR2 FQNNGV. With V trimmed by 1 base and J by 2 bases, 9 bases remained unmatched. The CDR3 has 17 amino acids. CDR3 protein: CASSLATGAPTNYGYTF. In nucleotides, the CDR3 is TGTGCCAGCAGCTTAGCGACAGGGGCCCCAACAAACTATGGCTACACCTTC.

The J gene is TRBJ2-5, the V gene TRBV7-9, with 7 positions matching TRBD1. CDR3 length: 15 amino acids. CDR1 is SEHNR, CDR2 FQNEAQ, per germline (reference sequence). The V segment lost 1 base and the J segment 4 bases; nucleotides outside the gene matches: 6. DNA for the CDR3: TGTGCCAGCAGCTTAGGACAGGGTGATGGAGAGACCCAGTACTTC. Translation: CASSLGQGDGETQYF. Using reference TRBV7-9 and TRBJ2-5 for the parts outside the CDR3, the full variable domain is DTGVSQNPRHKITKRGQNVTFRCDPISEHNRLYWYRQTLGQGPEFLTYFQNEAQLEKSRLLSDRFSAERPKGSFSTLEIQRTEQGDSAMYLCASSLGQGDGETQYFGPGTRLLVL.

This sequence joins TRBV7-6 and TRBJ1-5; the D is unclear. The V gene lost 4 bases and the J gene lost 7 bases, with 11 bases spanning the gap. Germline assignment: CDR1 SGHVS and CDR2 FNYEAQ. The CDR3 is 13 residues long. As DNA, the CDR3 is TGTGCCAGCAGCTCCCGAAGGGAGCAGCCCCAGCATTTT. Its translation is CASSSRREQPQHF.

This clonotype was seen at least ten times. The gene calls are TRBV7-2 and TRBJ1-5; TRBD1 matches at 9 bases. From germline, CDR1 is SGHTA and CDR2 FQGNSA. V shed 5 bases and J 0 bases; nucleotides not matched to a gene: 11. This CDR3 region has 18 residues. DNA of the CDR3: TGTGCCAGCAGCCGAACGGACAGGGGCCCTTATAGCAATCAGCCCCAGCATTTT. Its translation is CASSRTDRGPYSNQPQHF.

The chain employs TRBV30 and TRBJ2-7, with D uncertain. The CDR3 spans 13 residues. Germline assignment: CDR1 GTSNPN and CDR2 SVGIG (reference sequence). V lost 0 bases, J lost 5 bases, and 11 bases lay in between. DNA for the CDR3: TGTGCCTGGAGTGTACCCGGCAGCGACGAGCAGTACTTC. It is translated as CAWSVPGSDEQYF.

A few counts support this clonotype. The chain has TRBV28 and TRBJ1-1; D is possibly TRBD1 (5 bases). Germline lookup yields CDR1 MDHEN and CDR2 SYDVKM. The CDR3 is 13 amino acids. V lost 6 bases and J 5 bases, leaving 13 bases between the germline ends. The CDR3 reads CASRRGSETEAFF. CDR3 DNA: TGTGCCAGCAGACGGGGGTCGGAGACTGAAGCTTTCTTT.

This clonotype was found many times. The chain joins TRBV7-2 to TRBJ2-3, with TRBD2 as a possible D gene (6 bases). Germline loops: CDR1 SGHTA, CDR2 FQGNSA. The V and J ends lost 2 bases and 1 base respectively, with 13 bases between them. This CDR3 contains 16 residues. CDR3 sequence reads: CASSLFGGRGTDTQYF. CDR3 DNA: TGTGCCAGCAGCTTATTCGGGGGACGGGGCACAGATACGCAGTATTTT.

The rearrangement joins TRBV5-1 to TRBJ1-1; TRBD1 might be the D (5 bases). This CDR3 contains 14 residues. Germline loops: CDR1 SGHRS, CDR2 YFSETQ. Trimming shortened V by 0 bases and J by 5 bases, and 11 bases separated the two germline ends. CDR3 sequence (DNA): TGCGCCAGCAGCTTGGTAGGGGATGGGACTGAAGCTTTCTTT. This translates into CASSLVGDGTEAFF.

This clonotype was observed a few times. The chain uses TRBV7-9 and TRBJ2-3; 14 bases fit TRBD2. The CDR3 runs 15 residues. The germline V gene encodes CDR1 SEHNR and CDR2 FQNEAQ (reference sequence). V shed 6 bases and J 8 bases; nucleotides not matched to a gene: 7. The DNA of the CDR3 is TGTGCCAGCAGGACTAGCGGGGGGGCTCCGGGTACGCAGTATTTT. Protein product: CASRTSGGAPGTQYF.

The chain has TRBV29-1 and TRBJ1-2; D is ambiguous. This CDR3 comprises 13 residues. Germline V lookup: CDR1 SQVTM, CDR2 ANQGSEA. The V gene lost 1 base and the J gene lost 8 bases, with 14 bases spanning the gap. The DNA for the CDR3 is TGCAGCGTTGAAGGGAGGTGGATTCACGGCTACACCTTC. This sequence encodes CSVEGRWIHGYTF.

The table lists this clonotype with a few counts. J is TRBJ1-4 and V is TRBV6-6, with D perhaps TRBD1 (5 bases). Germline CDR1 reads MNHNY; CDR2 reads SVGAGI (reference sequence). The CDR3 covers 14 residues. Deletions cut 4 bases from V and 4 bases from J, with 10 bases between. In DNA, the CDR3 is TGTGCCAGCAGTTTGACAGACTTTAATGAAAAACTGTTTTTT. Translating gives CASSLTDFNEKLFF.

The chain recombines TRBV6-8 with TRBJ2-1; D could derive from TRBD1 or TRBD2 (5 bases each). The CDR3 covers 15 residues. With 0 bases removed from V and 4 bases from J, the gap between germline ends came to 10 bases. CDR1 and CDR2 (germline): MNHGY, SAAAGT. The DNA of the CDR3 is TGTGCCAGCAGTTACTCGTGGGGGTCTTACAATGAGCAGTTCTTC. It codes for CASSYSWGSYNEQFF.

This clonotype was observed many times. The chain joins TRBV12-3 or TRBV12-4 to TRBJ1-2; 8 positions match TRBD1. With 4 bases clipped from V and 4 bases from J, the junction kept 5 bases outside the gene matches. CDR3 length equals 14 residues. The CDR3 is CASSSLQGGYGYTF. The DNA for the CDR3 is TGTGCCAGCAGTTCCTTACAGGGGGGCTATGGCTACACCTTC.

This CDR3 reads CASSLYKSNNEQFF. The DNA of the CDR3 is TGTGCCAGCAGCTTGTACAAGAGCAACAATGAGCAGTTCTTC. The chain couples TRBV5-4 to TRBJ2-1, with D unresolved. This CDR3 spans 14 amino acids. Per germline, CDR1 SGHNT and CDR2 YYREEE (reference sequence). V was cut by 1 base and J by 5 bases, with 10 bases left in between.

This clonotype was detected ten times or more. The chain joins TRBV7-2 to TRBJ2-1; 8 positions match TRBD1. Trimming took 1 base from V and 5 from J; bases not matched to a gene: 10. The CDR3 has 17 amino acids. CDR1 and CDR2 from the germline V gene are SGHTA and FQGNSA. In DNA, the CDR3 is TGTGCCAGCAGCTTAGTATCCGGGACAGGTGCTAACAATGAGCAGTTCTTC. It specifies CASSLVSGTGANNEQFF.

The chain couples TRBV20-1 to TRBJ1-2; unclear D gene. Trimming took off 3 bases at V and 2 bases at J, with 13 bases between the two ends. Germline CDR1 and CDR2: DFQATT and SNEGSKA (reference sequence). This CDR3 region has 14 residues. CDR3 in amino acids: CSARVRFLNYGYTF. For the CDR3, the DNA is TGCAGTGCTAGGGTTCGCTTTTTAAACTATGGCTACACCTTC.

The gene calls are TRBV6-5 and TRBJ2-1, with 12 bases fitting TRBD1. Losses at the gene ends were 8 bases for V and 9 bases for J; bases not matched to a gene: 20. Germline CDR1 and CDR2: MNHEY and SVGAGI. CDR3 length: 18 amino acids. The chain's CDR3 is CASGRDRGLSGLGIEQFF. The CDR3 DNA reads as TGTGCCAGCGGCCGGGACAGGGGGCTTAGCGGGCTTGGGATTGAGCAGTTCTTC.

The chain couples TRBV7-2 to TRBJ1-4; a weak D match, TRBD1 (6 bases). V was cut by 4 bases and J by 8 bases, with 20 bases left in between. The length of the CDR3 is 16 residues. The V gene's germline CDR1 is SGHTA and CDR2 FQGNSA. DNA of the CDR3: TGTGCCAGCAGCTCACTACCCCGGGACACAGGCGAAAAACTGTTTTTT. Its translation: CASSSLPRDTGEKLFF.

The V gene is TRBV11-2, the J gene TRBJ2-7; tentative D call: TRBD1 (6 bases). Per germline, CDR1 SGHAT and CDR2 FQNNGV. V lost 4 bases, J lost 3 bases, and 13 bases lay in between. This CDR3 has 14 amino acids. In nucleotides, the CDR3 is TGTGCCAGCAGCTCGGACAGTCTGATCTACGAGCAGTACTTC. Its protein product is CASSSDSLIYEQYF.

This clonotype showed up many times. The V and J genes are TRBV7-8 and TRBJ2-7; D is uncertain. Germline loops: CDR1 SGHVS, CDR2 FQNEAQ. The V gene lost 0 bases and the J gene lost 4 bases, with 10 bases spanning the gap. The CDR3 spans 14 residues. This chain's CDR3 is CASSLAVGRYEQYF. The CDR3 coding sequence is TGTGCCAGCAGCTTAGCGGTAGGACGGTACGAGCAGTACTTC.

The chain recombines TRBV7-3 with TRBJ1-1; D is ambiguous. Trimming removed 5 bases at V and 0 bases at J, with 7 bases between. The CDR3 sequence is 13 residues long. Germline CDR1 reads SGHTA; CDR2 reads FQGTGA. The CDR3 DNA is TGTGCCAGCAGCAATCAGATGAACACTGAAGCTTTCTTT. Residues: CASSNQMNTEAFF.